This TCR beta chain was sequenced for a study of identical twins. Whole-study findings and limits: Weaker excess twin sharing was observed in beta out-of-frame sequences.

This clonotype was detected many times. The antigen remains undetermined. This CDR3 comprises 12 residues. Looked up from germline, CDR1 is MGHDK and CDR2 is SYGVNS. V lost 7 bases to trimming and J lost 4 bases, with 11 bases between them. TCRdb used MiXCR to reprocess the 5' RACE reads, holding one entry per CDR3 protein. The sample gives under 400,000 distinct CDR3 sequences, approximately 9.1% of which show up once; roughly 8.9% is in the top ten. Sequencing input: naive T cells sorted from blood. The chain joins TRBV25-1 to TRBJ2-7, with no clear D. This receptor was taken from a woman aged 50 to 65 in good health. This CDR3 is CASKSAGYEQYF. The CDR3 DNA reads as TGTGCCAGCAAATCGGCAGGTTACGAGCAGTACTTC.